This T cell receptor (beta chain) appears in the sequencing data of a study of blood T cells in healthy people across ages. Study-wide findings and caveats: Donors of long life had a larger count of naive CD4+ cells and greater diversity than aged donors. Measured against age, TCR beta diversity per million T cells decreased in a roughly linear manner.

Researchers report isolating at least 6 million PBMCs per sample. Using a J-beta primer mix together with a sample-barcoded 5' primer, a second PCR was run for roughly 7 to 12 cycles. TCRdb itself ran the 5' RACE reads through MiXCR, one entry per CDR3 protein. The repertoire holds under 2 million distinct CDR3 sequences, roughly a third seen once, with approximately 10% in the top ten. The J segment lost 8 bases and the V segment lost 5 bases, leaving 11 bases of the junction unmatched. CDR3 length equals 16 residues. The germline CDR1 and CDR2 sequences are SGHVS and FQNEAQ. Of note for this clonotype: Its antigen is undetermined.

The sequenced sample consisted of blood. The sequence was collected from a woman in her 30s in good health. This rearrangement joins TRBV7-8 to TRBJ2-1; 11 nucleotides align to TRBD2. The CDR3 reads CASSVSGRGRGYEQFF. CDR3 nucleotide sequence: TGTGCCAGCAGCGTTAGCGGGAGGGGGAGAGGGTATGAGCAGTTCTTC.